Listed here are 5 T cell receptor beta chains from one sample, sequenced in a study of blood T cell repertoires in COVID-19. Clones were read by immunoSEQ multiplex PCR, and TCRdb kept only the in-frame ones, dropping some. The table has approximately 400,000 clones, around 89% seen once. Sequenced: PBMCs or T cells enriched from blood (not recorded which). These receptors came from a woman aged 18-30 years who had recovered from COVID-19.

This rearrangement joins TRBV6-5 to TRBJ1-6; the D is unclear. Germline assignment: CDR1 MNHEY and CDR2 SVGAGI. Trimming cost V 4 bases and J 5 bases, with 9 bases left between them. The CDR3 has 14 residues. DNA of the CDR3: TGTGCCAGCAGTTCCCATGGAGATAATTCACCCCTCCACTTT. Protein: CASSSHGDNSPLHF.

This clone was seen once. The chain employs TRBV7-9 and TRBJ1-1; 8 bases are shared with TRBD1. This CDR3 has 17 amino acids. With 1 base clipped from V and 0 bases from J, the junction kept 7 bases outside the gene matches. Germline loops: CDR1 SEHNR, CDR2 FQNEAQ (reference sequence). CDR3 nucleotides: TGTGCCAGCAGCTTAGGGGAGGGGACAGGTGTGAACACTGAAGCTTTCTTT. Encoded protein: CASSLGEGTGVNTEAFF.

The chain uses TRBV5-1 and TRBJ1-2, with TRBD1 identical over 10 bases. V trimming: 3 bases; J trimming: 7 bases; junction bases outside the gene matches: 6. This CDR3 has 14 amino acids. Germline CDR1 SGHRS, CDR2 YFSETQ. The CDR3 loop reads CASSWTGGRFGYTF. CDR3 in DNA: TGCGCCAGCAGCTGGACAGGGGGACGGTTTGGCTACACCTTC.

The chain employs TRBV10-3 and TRBJ2-1; D is uncertain. Looked up from germline, CDR1 is ENHRY and CDR2 is SYGVKD. The CDR3 sequence is 16 residues long. V lost 0 bases to trimming and J lost 5 bases, with 14 bases between them. CDR3 sequence (DNA): TGTGCCATCAGTGAGTCGAGAAACTTGATTGACAATGAGCAGTTCTTC. Translated, it gives CAISESRNLIDNEQFF.

The genes are TRBV5-1 and TRBJ1-1; TRBD1 agrees at 8 bases. V trimming: 2 bases; J trimming: 0 bases; junction bases outside the gene matches: 9. The CDR3 runs 17 residues. The germline V gene has CDR1 SGHRS and CDR2 YFSETQ. CDR3 DNA: TGCGCCAGCAGCTTCTGGACAGGGAGGCGTATGAACACTGAAGCTTTCTTT. The encoded protein is CASSFWTGRRMNTEAFF.